A single sample is the source of the 15 T cell receptor beta chains below, sequenced in a study of cytomegalovirus exposure and HLA in healthy donors. Primers: 60 Vbeta forward and 13 Jbeta reverse. Sequenced by immunoSEQ multiplex PCR; TCRdb stores in-frame clones only, minus some. The sample consists of roughly 130,000 clones, roughly 66% of them appearing once. Sequenced: PBMCs. The source is a woman aged 55-75 years in good health and CMV-seronegative.

This clone was picked up a small number of times. The chain couples TRBV18 to TRBJ1-2; 8 bases are a match to TRBD1. CDR3 length equals 13 residues. Germline-derived CDR1 and CDR2 are KGHSH and LQKENI. With V trimmed by 4 bases and J by 7 bases, 5 bases remained unmatched. The CDR3 reads CASSRRQGLGYTF. The CDR3 bases are TGTGCCAGCTCACGCAGACAGGGGCTTGGCTACACCTTC.

V is TRBV7-2 and J is TRBJ2-5; D is unresolved. The assigned J gene may be wrong: the sequence end matches TRBJ2-7 better. The germline V gene encodes CDR1 SGHTA and CDR2 FQGNSA. The CDR3 has 12 residues. The CDR3: CASSLLQSEQYF. CDR3 sequence (DNA): TGTGCCAGCAGTCTCCTTCAGAGCGAGCAGTACTTC.

J is TRBJ1-2 and V is TRBV29-1; perhaps TRBD1 as D (5 bases). V was clipped by 5 bases and J by 4 bases, with 11 bases between them. This CDR3 spans 12 amino acids. Germline V gene lookup returns CDR1 SQVTM and CDR2 ANQGSEA. The CDR3 sequence: CSVQTVIYGYTF. CDR3 sequence (DNA): TGCAGCGTTCAGACAGTCATCTATGGCTACACCTTC.

This clone was counted a few times. J is TRBJ1-4 and V is TRBV6-1; TRBD1 is a possible D gene (5 bases). The CDR3 extends over 16 amino acids. Per the germline V gene, CDR1 is MNHNS and CDR2 is SASEGT. Deletions cut 0 bases from V and 0 bases from J, with 8 bases between. CDR3: CASSEAGGATNEKLFF. In DNA form, the CDR3 reads TGTGCCAGCAGTGAAGCCGGGGGTGCAACTAATGAAAAACTGTTTTTT.

This clone was counted a single time. The chain recombines TRBV10-3 with TRBJ2-2; D unclear. Germline V gives CDR1 ENHRY, CDR2 SYGVKD. The CDR3 sequence is 13 residues long. The V end was cut by 7 bases, the J end by 1 base, with 7 bases between. In DNA form, the CDR3 reads TGTGCCATCACCCCCCAGAACACCGGGGAGCTGTTTTTT. This translates into CAITPQNTGELFF.

The chain is built from TRBV7-3 and TRBJ2-3; TRBD2 matches at 10 bases. V lost 5 bases to trimming and J lost 6 bases; unmatched junction nucleotides: 5. This CDR3 spans 14 amino acids. The germline V gene has CDR1 SGHTA and CDR2 FQGTGA. In DNA, the CDR3 is TGTGCCAGCAGCGCCCTAGCGGGGGCTGATACGCAGTATTTT. Its translation is CASSALAGADTQYF.

This chain uses TRBV28 with TRBJ2-7; 11 bases align to TRBD2. Germline V gives CDR1 MDHEN, CDR2 SYDVKM. V lost 2 bases, J lost 5 bases, and 5 bases stayed unmatched. This CDR3 has 15 amino acids. This chain's CDR3 is CASSLVTSGSDEQYF. The CDR3 nucleotides read TGTGCCAGCAGTTTAGTTACTAGCGGGAGTGACGAGCAGTACTTC.

This clone was seen only once. The chain uses TRBV7-2 and TRBJ2-5; 10 positions agree with TRBD2. The CDR3 contains 15 residues. V was pared by 4 bases and J by 0 bases, with 2 bases of the junction left unmatched. CDR1 and CDR2 from the germline V gene are SGHTA and FQGNSA. CDR3 region: CASSSAGGYQETQYF. The CDR3 nucleotides read TGTGCCAGCAGCTCAGCGGGGGGGTACCAAGAGACCCAGTACTTC.

The rearrangement joins TRBV6-1 to TRBJ1-6; no clear D gene. Per the germline V gene, CDR1 is MNHNS and CDR2 is SASEGT. The CDR3 consists of 14 residues. Trimming left V 7 bases short and J 4 bases short, with 11 bases between. In nucleotides, the CDR3 is TGTGCCAGCAATGGTGAAGCGTATAATTCACCCCTCCACTTT. This gives the protein CASNGEAYNSPLHF.

The chain uses TRBV6-5 and TRBJ2-7; 7 bases match TRBD2. J lost 4 bases, V lost 6 bases, and 12 bases had no gene match. This CDR3 has 15 residues. CDR1 is MNHEY, CDR2 SVGAGI, per germline. The CDR3 sequence is CASRGGVGGSYEQYF. The CDR3, as DNA: TGTGCCAGCAGGGGGGGGGTTGGGGGTTCTTACGAGCAGTACTTC.

A remark on this clone: Other DNA sequences in the sample encode the same CDR3. The chain carries TRBV9 and TRBJ1-5, with D unclear. V was cut by 0 bases and J by 0 bases, with 7 bases left in between. The CDR3 has 15 residues. Looked up from germline, CDR1 is SGDLS and CDR2 is YYNGEE. CDR3 residues: CASSVDGYSNQPQHF. The CDR3 DNA is TGTGCCAGCAGCGTAGACGGTTATAGCAATCAGCCCCAGCATTTT. The entire variable domain, with the rest obtained from reference TRBV9 and TRBJ1-5, is as follows: DSGVTQTPKHLITATGQRVTLRCSPRSGDLSVYWYQQSLDQGLQFLIQYYNGEERAKGNILERFSAQQFPDLHSELNLSSLELGDSALYFCASSVDGYSNQPQHFGDGTRLSIL.

A note on this clone: The conserved phenylalanine or tryptophan normally closing the CDR3 is absent here, so this likely arose from a read error. The chain recombines TRBV13 with TRBJ1-4; D is undetermined. The CDR3 is 12 residues long. The germline gives CDR1 PRHDT, CDR2 FYEKMQ (reference sequence). Between the trimmed V and J ends, which lost 4 bases and 3 bases, there was a span of 3 bases. The CDR3, as DNA: TGTGCCAGCAGCTACGCTAATGAAAAACTGTTTCTT. Its translation: CASSYANEKLFL.

The gene calls are TRBV6-1 and TRBJ1-4, with 10 bases that match TRBD1. CDR3 length: 15 residues. Germline CDR1 reads MNHNS; CDR2 reads SASEGT. V shed 6 bases, J shed 8 bases, and the junction held 9 bases outside the gene matches. This CDR3 is CASRRQGASREKLFF. In DNA, the CDR3 is TGTGCCAGCAGACGACAGGGGGCAAGTAGGGAAAAACTGTTTTTT.

This chain links TRBV20-1 with TRBJ2-7; D remains unclear. Trimming shortened V by 6 bases and J by 3 bases, and 6 bases separated the two germline ends. This CDR3 is built from 10 residues. Germline V gene lookup returns CDR1 DFQATT and CDR2 SNEGSKA (reference sequence). CDR3 protein: CSALLYEQYF. The CDR3 bases are TGCAGTGCCCTACTCTACGAGCAGTACTTC.

This clone came up a few times. The V call is TRBV4-2, the J call TRBJ2-6; D is undetermined. With 5 bases removed from V and 2 bases from J, the gap between germline ends came to 7 bases. CDR3 length: 14 residues. CDR1 LGHNA and CDR2 YNFKEQ come from the germline V gene. CDR3 loop: CASSESTGANVLTF. CDR3 DNA sequence: TGTGCCAGCAGCGAGAGTACTGGGGCCAACGTCCTGACTTTC.